This TCR beta chain was captured in a study of T-cell reconstitution after alpha-beta-depleted transplantation in children. Whole-study results and caveats: T-cell counts and diversity at one year following transplant were attributed mainly to newly produced T cells.

During its preparation, the TCRbeta library received unique molecular identifiers. TCRdb itself ran the PCR reads through MiXCR, one entry per CDR3 protein. In the table there are 600,000 to 800,000 distinct CDR3 sequences, 13% of which are singletons. This clonotype was seen at least ten times. The antigen is not known. The CDR3 loop spans 14 amino acids. Germline CDR1 reads SGHTA; CDR2 reads FQGNSA. V lost 1 base and J 2 bases, leaving 9 bases between the germline ends. The TCR sequence derives from a girl aged 2 to 10 with congenital amegakaryocytic thrombocytopenia, due to receive a stem cell transplant. The specimen was PBMCs, collected before TCRalphabeta/CD19-depleted stem cell transplant. This rearrangement joins TRBV7-2 to TRBJ2-7; D not certain. The CDR3 loop reads CASSLVGRTYEQYF. The CDR3 DNA sequence: TGTGCCAGCAGCTTAGTCGGAAGGACCTACGAGCAGTACTTC.